Below, one TCR beta chain is given with its context. The data derive from a study of control samples from healthy donors and cancer patients. CDR1 and CDR2 (germline): SGDLS, YYNGEE. The CDR3 covers 16 residues. After removal of 7 bases from V and 0 bases from J, the junction contained 11 bases not matched to a gene. Generated by immunoSEQ multiplex PCR, the TCRdb table keeps only in-frame clones and is missing some. The data show some 130,000 clones, about 90% seen once. This TCR derives from a man between 50 and 59 years old with head and neck cancer. This sequence joins TRBV9 and TRBJ2-3; TRBD2 matches at 7 bases. The sample comprised PBMCs. The CDR3, as DNA: TGTGCCAGCTGCGGGACTACGGGCTCTAGCACAGATACGCAGTATTTT. This gives the protein CASCGTTGSSTDTQYF. Supplemented by reference TRBV9 and TRBJ2-3, the full variable domain reads DSGVTQTPKHLITATGQRVTLRCSPRSGDLSVYWYQQSLDQGLQFLIQYYNGEERAKGNILERFSAQQFPDLHSELNLSSLELGDSALYFCASCGTTGSSTDTQYFGPGTRLTVL.